The 12 T cell receptor beta chains below all came from one sample that was sequenced in a study of response to subunit inactivated influenza vaccine. Each CDR3 protein gets one entry after TCRdb re-called the RT-PCR reads with MiXCR. The sample records more than 700,000 distinct CDR3 sequences, approximately 22% being singletons. Source: PBMCs from blood, taken 5 days after vaccination. The receptors come from a man in his fifties or sixties who received an inactivated influenza vaccine.

This clonotype was seen repeatedly, ten times or more. The chain links TRBV29-1 to TRBJ1-1, with D perhaps TRBD1 (5 bases). There are 12 residues in the CDR3. Germline assignment: CDR1 SQVTM and CDR2 ANQGSEA. CDR3 in amino acids: CGASQAYTEAFF. The CDR3 DNA is TGCGGGGCCTCACAGGCTTACACTGAAGCTTTCTTT.

This sequence joins TRBV11-2 and TRBJ2-7; 10 bases are shared with TRBD2. The V gene's germline CDR1 is SGHAT and CDR2 FQNNGV. V gave up 0 bases and J gave up 3 bases; unmatched junction bases: 8. CDR3 length equals 17 residues. The CDR3: CASSLESSGRRFYEQYF. The CDR3 DNA sequence: TGTGCCAGCAGCTTAGAAAGTAGCGGGAGGAGGTTCTACGAGCAGTACTTC.

This clonotype has at least ten counts. The chain carries TRBV10-3 and TRBJ2-7; 7 bases are a match to TRBD1. CDR3 size: 14 residues. V trimming: 0 bases; J trimming: 4 bases; junction bases outside the gene matches: 3. CDR1 ENHRY and CDR2 SYGVKD come from the germline V gene. The CDR3 region has the DNA TGTGCCATCAGTGAGTCGGGGACAGCTTACGAGCAGTACTTC. As protein: CAISESGTAYEQYF.

This clonotype has just a few counts. The chain couples TRBV11-3 to TRBJ2-2; maybe TRBD1 (5 bases). Germline CDR1 and CDR2: SGHNT and YENEEA. Trimming removed 4 bases from V and 1 base from J, with 13 bases in between. CDR3 length: 16 residues. The CDR3 protein is CASSSDRVQNTGELFF. The CDR3 DNA is TGTGCCAGCAGCTCCGACAGAGTCCAGAACACCGGGGAGCTGTTTTTT.

The J gene is TRBJ2-1, the V gene TRBV5-1, with D hard to call. Trimming pared 4 bases from V and 7 bases from J, leaving 9 bases between. The CDR3 sequence is 12 residues long. The germline CDR1 and CDR2 sequences are SGHRS and YFSETQ. Written as DNA, the CDR3 is TGCGCCAGCAGCACGGACGGTAATGAGCAGTTCTTC. This gives the protein CASSTDGNEQFF.

This clonotype has a handful of counts. The chain links TRBV7-8 to TRBJ1-6, with 9 bases fitting TRBD1. The junction had 9 bases not matched to a gene; V was cut back by 5 bases and J by 10 bases. Germline V lookup: CDR1 SGHVS, CDR2 FQNEAQ. The CDR3 extends over 15 amino acids. CDR3 nucleotides: TGTGCCAGCAGCCTCCGGGGACAGGGATGGTCACCCCTCCACTTT. Encoded protein: CASSLRGQGWSPLHF.

The chain has TRBV7-6 and TRBJ2-2, with 7 bases aligning to TRBD2. With V trimmed by 1 base and J by 4 bases, 6 bases remained unmatched. CDR1 SGHVS and CDR2 FNYEAQ come from the germline V gene. CDR3 length: 16 residues. The CDR3 loop is CASSLGAAGPTGELFF. CDR3 sequence (DNA): TGTGCCAGCAGCTTAGGAGCAGCGGGGCCCACCGGGGAGCTGTTTTTT.

The CDR3 DNA follows: TGTGCCAGCAGCTTAAGTTTTCACAGGCGCATCTCCTACGAGCAGTACTTC. Protein product: CASSLSFHRRISYEQYF. The chain employs TRBV7-9 and TRBJ2-7; D may be TRBD1 (5 bases). The CDR3 consists of 17 residues. The germline gives CDR1 SEHNR, CDR2 FQNEAQ (reference sequence). Trimming shortened V by 2 bases and J by 0 bases, and 17 bases separated the two germline ends.

The V gene is TRBV5-4, the J gene TRBJ2-3; 11 bases fit TRBD2. The J segment lost 0 bases and the V segment lost 5 bases, leaving 11 bases of the junction unmatched. CDR1 and CDR2 (germline): SGHNT, YYREEE (reference sequence). CDR3 size: 18 residues. The CDR3 bases are TGTGCCAGCAGTCCTTCTCTAGCGGGAGGACCTAGCACAGATACGCAGTATTTT. Protein: CASSPSLAGGPSTDTQYF.

The sample holds a few counts of this clonotype. One end of the junction varies from germline; a read error may be responsible. V gene TRBV7-2 combines with J gene TRBJ1-1; D may be TRBD1 (5 bases). The CDR3 is made up of 15 amino acids. Germline CDR1 is SGHTA and CDR2 is FQGNSA. The CDR3 here is CASSAGGRMNIEAFF. The CDR3 DNA reads as TGTGCCAGCAGCGCGGGGGGGAGAATGAACATTGAAGCTTTCTTT. Full variable domain (missing parts from reference TRBV7-2 and TRBJ1-1): GAGVSQSPSNKVTEKGKDVELRCDPISGHTALYWYRQSLGQGLEFLIYFQGNSAPDKSGLPSDRFSAERTGGSVSTLTIQRTQQEDSAVYLCASSAGGRMNIEAFFGQGTRLTVV.

This clonotype has a count of ten or more. J is TRBJ2-7 and V is TRBV29-1; D is ambiguous. V lost 1 base and J 2 bases, leaving 9 bases between the germline ends. Germline V gene data show CDR1 as SQVTM and CDR2 as ANQGSEA. The CDR3 length is 13 residues. The CDR3 reads CSVEVRSTYEQYF. DNA for the CDR3: TGCAGCGTTGAAGTCAGGAGTACCTACGAGCAGTACTTC.

The rearrangement links TRBV29-1 to TRBJ2-6; the D is unclear. Germline V gene lookup returns CDR1 SQVTM and CDR2 ANQGSEA. The CDR3 is made up of 11 amino acids. The ends were cut back, 4 bases at V and 7 bases at J, with 5 bases in the middle. CDR3 in DNA: TGCAGCGTTGTCGTCGCCAACGTCCTGACTTTC. Protein product: CSVVVANVLTF.